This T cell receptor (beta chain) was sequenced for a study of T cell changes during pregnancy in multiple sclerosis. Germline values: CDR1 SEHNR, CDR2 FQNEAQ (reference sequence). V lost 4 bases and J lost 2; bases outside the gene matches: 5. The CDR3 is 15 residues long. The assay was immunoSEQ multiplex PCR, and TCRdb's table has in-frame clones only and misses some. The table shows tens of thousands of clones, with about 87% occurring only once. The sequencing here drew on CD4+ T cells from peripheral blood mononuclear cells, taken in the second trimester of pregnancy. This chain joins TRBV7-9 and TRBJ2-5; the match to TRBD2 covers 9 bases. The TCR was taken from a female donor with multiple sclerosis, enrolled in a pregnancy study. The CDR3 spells CASSYSLAGQETQYF. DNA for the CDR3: TGTGCCAGCAGCTACTCGCTAGCGGGACAAGAGACCCAGTACTTC.